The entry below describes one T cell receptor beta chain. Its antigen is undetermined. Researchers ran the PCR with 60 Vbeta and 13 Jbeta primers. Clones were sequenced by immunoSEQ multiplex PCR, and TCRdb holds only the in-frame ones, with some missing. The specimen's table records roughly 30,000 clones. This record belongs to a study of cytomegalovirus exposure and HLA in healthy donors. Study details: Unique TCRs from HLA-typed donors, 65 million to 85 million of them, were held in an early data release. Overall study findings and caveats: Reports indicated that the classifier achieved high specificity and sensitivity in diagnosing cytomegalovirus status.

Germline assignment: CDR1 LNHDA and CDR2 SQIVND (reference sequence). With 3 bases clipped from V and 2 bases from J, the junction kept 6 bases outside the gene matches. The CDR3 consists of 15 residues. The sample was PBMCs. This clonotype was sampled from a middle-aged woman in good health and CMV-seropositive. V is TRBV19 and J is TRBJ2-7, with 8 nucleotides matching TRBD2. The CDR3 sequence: CASSISSGETYEQYF. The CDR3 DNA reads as TGTGCCAGTAGTATCAGTAGCGGGGAGACCTACGAGCAGTACTTC.